This entry lists 10 T cell receptor beta chains sequenced from one sample in a study of CD8 T cells in Susac syndrome. After extraction with the RNeasy kit, roughly 0.45 to 1 ug of the RNA was reverse transcribed using random hexamers. MiXCR, run by TCRdb on the immunoSEQ multiplex PCR reads, gives a single entry per CDR3 protein. This sample has a few hundred thousand distinct CDR3 sequences, with about 95% found just once. What was sequenced was CD4+ T cells from PBMCs. These receptor sequences come from a human donor with multiple sclerosis.

The gene calls are TRBV20-1 and TRBJ2-7; 7 positions agree with TRBD1. This CDR3 is 14 amino acids long. J gave up 0 bases and V 4 bases, and 6 bases lay outside the gene matches. Germline CDR1 is DFQATT and CDR2 is SNEGSKA (reference sequence). The CDR3 is CSATGTDPSYEQYF. As DNA, the CDR3 is TGCAGTGCTACGGGGACAGATCCCTCCTACGAGCAGTACTTC.

This clonotype came up once. The CDR3 DNA reads as TGTGCCAGCAGCGTAGAGGTGGGGATGACCTACAATGAGCAGTTCTTC. Translation: CASSVEVGMTYNEQFF. This chain joins TRBV9 and TRBJ2-1; D gene uncertain. The CDR3 is made up of 16 amino acids. V was shortened by 0 bases and J by 2 bases, with 12 bases between the two germline ends. Germline CDR1 is SGDLS and CDR2 is YYNGEE. The variable domain in full, completed from reference TRBV9 and TRBJ2-1, reads DSGVTQTPKHLITATGQRVTLRCSPRSGDLSVYWYQQSLDQGLQFLIQYYNGEERAKGNILERFSAQQFPDLHSELNLSSLELGDSALYFCASSVEVGMTYNEQFFGPGTRLTVL.

CDR3 residues: CASRGSGAVATQYF. Here the CDR3 DNA reads TGTGCCAGCAGGGGAAGCGGGGCAGTAGCTACGCAGTATTTT. The J gene is TRBJ2-3, the V gene TRBV7-2; 7 nucleotides align to TRBD2. CDR1 SGHTA and CDR2 FQGNSA come from the germline V gene. The trim removed 6 bases at V and 8 bases at J, leaving 11 bases unmatched. The CDR3 is 14 residues long.

The CDR3 here is CSARDSSYATANTEAFF. The CDR3 DNA reads TGCAGTGCTAGAGACTCTTCTTATGCGACGGCGAACACTGAAGCTTTCTTT. The chain recombines TRBV20-1 with TRBJ1-1; no firm D call. Germline loops: CDR1 DFQATT, CDR2 SNEGSKA (reference sequence). V lost 0 bases and J lost 1, with 18 bases in between. The CDR3 sequence is 17 residues long.

The chain joins TRBV20-1 to TRBJ2-1; TRBD1 matches at 8 bases. The junction had 13 bases not matched to a gene; V was cut back by 6 bases and J by 9 bases. The length of the CDR3 is 14 residues. Germline-derived CDR1 and CDR2 are DFQATT and SNEGSKA (reference sequence). The CDR3 bases are TGCAGTGCCGCAGACAGGGGAAGGGGTATTGAGCAGTTCTTC. Protein: CSAADRGRGIEQFF.

This clonotype was observed a single time. The chain joins TRBV18 to TRBJ2-7, with a possible D match to TRBD1 (5 bases). The CDR3 is made up of 13 amino acids. Germline CDR1 KGHSH, CDR2 LQKENI. The germline V and J ends were trimmed by 3 bases and 4 bases, with 10 bases remaining between them. CDR3 DNA sequence: TGTGCCAGCTCACCGTACGACAGATACGAGCAGTACTTC. Residues: CASSPYDRYEQYF.

The chain uses TRBV29-1 and TRBJ2-1; 10 nucleotides match TRBD1. The trim removed 6 bases at V and 10 bases at J, leaving 6 bases unmatched. Per the germline V gene, CDR1 is SQVTM and CDR2 is ANQGSEA. The CDR3 extends over 12 amino acids. As DNA, the CDR3 is TGCAGCGTCCGGGACAGGGGCAAGGAGCAGTTCTTC. This sequence encodes CSVRDRGKEQFF.

V and J are TRBV9 and TRBJ2-2, with TRBD1 matching over 8 bases. Trimming cost V 0 bases and J 0 bases; bases outside gene matches: 4. Looked up from germline, CDR1 is SGDLS and CDR2 is YYNGEE. This CDR3 has 17 residues. CDR3 in DNA: TGTGCCAGCAGCGTAGGGGGACAGGTCGCGAACACCGGGGAGCTGTTTTTT. It is translated as CASSVGGQVANTGELFF.

V usage is TRBV27 and J usage is TRBJ1-6; the D is unclear. Trimming shortened V by 4 bases and J by 9 bases, and 7 bases separated the two germline ends. Germline CDR1 is MNHEY and CDR2 is SMNVEV (reference sequence). The CDR3 is 12 residues long. The CDR3 reads CASSSPVSPLHF. Written as DNA, the CDR3 is TGTGCCAGCAGTTCACCTGTTTCACCCCTCCACTTT.

The chain combines TRBV12-3 or TRBV12-4 with TRBJ1-1; D not certain. CDR3 length: 12 amino acids. Trimming shortened V by 6 bases and J by 8 bases, and 13 bases separated the two germline ends. DNA for the CDR3: TGTGCCAGCAGCCTGGCAGCGGGAGAAGCTTTCTTT. Its translation: CASSLAAGEAFF.